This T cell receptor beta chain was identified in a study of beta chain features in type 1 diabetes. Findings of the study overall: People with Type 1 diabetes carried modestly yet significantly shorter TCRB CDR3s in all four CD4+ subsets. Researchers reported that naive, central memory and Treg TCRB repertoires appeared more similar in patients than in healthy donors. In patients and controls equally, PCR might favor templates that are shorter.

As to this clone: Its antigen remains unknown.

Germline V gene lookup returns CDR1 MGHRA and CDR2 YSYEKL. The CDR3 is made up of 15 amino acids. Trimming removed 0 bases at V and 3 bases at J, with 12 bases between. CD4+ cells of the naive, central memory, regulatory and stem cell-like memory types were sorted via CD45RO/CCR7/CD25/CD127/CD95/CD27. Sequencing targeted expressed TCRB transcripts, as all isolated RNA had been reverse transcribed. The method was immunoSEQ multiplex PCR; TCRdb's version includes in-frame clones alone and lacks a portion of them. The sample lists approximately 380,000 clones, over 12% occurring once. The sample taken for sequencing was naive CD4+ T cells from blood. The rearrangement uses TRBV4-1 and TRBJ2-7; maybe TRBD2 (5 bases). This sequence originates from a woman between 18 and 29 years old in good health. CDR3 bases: TGCGCCAGCAGCCAAGATTCCGGGATCCGCTACGAGCAGTACTTC. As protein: CASSQDSGIRYEQYF.